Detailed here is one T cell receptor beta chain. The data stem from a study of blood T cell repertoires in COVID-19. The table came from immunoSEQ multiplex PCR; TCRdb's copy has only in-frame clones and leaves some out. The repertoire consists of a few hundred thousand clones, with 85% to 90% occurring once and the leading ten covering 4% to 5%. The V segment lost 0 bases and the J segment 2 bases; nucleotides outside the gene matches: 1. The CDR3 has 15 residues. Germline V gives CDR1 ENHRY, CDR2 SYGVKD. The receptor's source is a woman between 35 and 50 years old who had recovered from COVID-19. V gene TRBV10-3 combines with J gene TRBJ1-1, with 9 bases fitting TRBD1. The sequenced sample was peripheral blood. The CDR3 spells CAISESGQGNTEAFF. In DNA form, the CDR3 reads TGTGCCATCAGTGAGTCGGGACAGGGTAACACTGAAGCTTTCTTT.